The 2 T cell receptor beta chains listed next were all sequenced from one sample in a study of blood T cell repertoires in COVID-19. TCRdb keeps only in-frame clones here, not all; method: immunoSEQ multiplex PCR. In the table there are approximately 76,000 clones, approximately 88% of which are singletons. The sequenced sample consisted of peripheral blood. The source of these receptors is a man aged 25-45 years with acute or convalescent COVID-19.

The chain employs TRBV9 and TRBJ1-4, with a tentative D call TRBD1 (6 bases). The V and J ends lost 0 bases and 6 bases respectively, with 9 bases between them. From germline, CDR1 is SGDLS and CDR2 YYNGEE. This CDR3 has 14 residues. In DNA, the CDR3 is TGTGCCAGCAGCGTAGGGGACACCTATGAAAAACTGTTTTTT. It yields the protein CASSVGDTYEKLFF.

V is TRBV2 and J is TRBJ2-4; tentative D call: TRBD1 (5 bases). CDR1 SNHLY and CDR2 FYNNEI come from the germline V gene. The CDR3 runs to 14 residues. Trimming removed 3 bases from V and 7 bases from J, with 13 bases in between. The CDR3 is CASSDRVDRNIQYF. In nucleotides, the CDR3 is TGTGCCAGCAGTGACAGGGTTGATCGGAACATTCAGTACTTC. Full variable domain (rest looked up from reference TRBV2 and TRBJ2-4): EPEVTQTPSHQVTQMGQEVILRCVPISNHLYFYWYRQILGQKVEFLVSFYNNEISEKSEIFDDQFSVERPDGSNFTLKIRSTKLEDSAMYFCASSDRVDRNIQYFGAGTRLSVL.